This TCR beta chain was sequenced in a study of Graves' ophthalmopathy and Graves' hyperthyroidism. For the study at large: No ophthalmopathy within 18 months of follow-up signified stable hyperthyroidism. General study findings and limits: The model predicted progression of ophthalmopathy with a sensitivity of 60% to 71%, and its specificity was around 72%. In separating ophthalmopathy from stable hyperthyroidism, a 13-signature model achieved roughly 90% sensitivity and around 80% specificity.

Deletions cut 5 bases from V and 5 bases from J, with 18 bases between. The CDR3 runs 15 residues. Germline lookup yields CDR1 MGHDK and CDR2 SYGVNS. As for this clonotype: As yet, its antigen is unknown.

Amplification of TCR beta CDR3 regions used RNA transcripts. HTBI primers were employed in first-round RT-PCR, then a second-round multiplex PCR followed. TCRdb recomputed calls from the multiplex PCR reads with MiXCR, one row per CDR3 protein. This sample carries about 1.1 million distinct CDR3 sequences, about 35% of them seen once, and the ten largest clones take 8.5% to 14%. Sequencing was carried out using peripheral blood or thyroid tissue (not recorded which). The chain has TRBV25-1 and TRBJ2-5, with D uncertain. The clonotype comes from an adult man with Graves' hyperthyroidism. This CDR3 reads CASSFPSGRKETQYF. The CDR3, as DNA: TGTGCCAGCAGTTTCCCCTCGGGTCGGAAGGAGACCCAGTACTTC.